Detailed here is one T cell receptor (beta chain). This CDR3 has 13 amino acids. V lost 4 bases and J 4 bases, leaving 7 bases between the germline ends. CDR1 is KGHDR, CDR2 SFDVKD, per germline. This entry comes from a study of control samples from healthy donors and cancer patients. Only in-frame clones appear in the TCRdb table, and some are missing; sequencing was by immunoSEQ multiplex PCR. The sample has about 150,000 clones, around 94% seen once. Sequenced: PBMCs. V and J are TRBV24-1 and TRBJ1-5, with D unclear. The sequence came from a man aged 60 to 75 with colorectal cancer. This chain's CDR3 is CATSDRLNQPQHF. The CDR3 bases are TGTGCCACCAGTGACCGTCTTAATCAGCCCCAGCATTTT.